This T cell receptor beta chain was captured in a study of blood T cell repertoires in COVID-19. Study in general: Collection of acute and convalescent COVID-19 samples took place in the United States, Italy and Spain. PBMCs, B-cell-depleted T cells, or T cells were the source of the cDNA or gDNA that made up the material.

V shed 4 bases and J shed 10 bases, with 13 bases lying between them. The germline CDR1 and CDR2 sequences are SNHLY and FYNNEI. The CDR3 spans 13 residues. Source study methods: Amplifying reference gene primers gave estimates of nucleated cell counts. Clones were read by immunoSEQ multiplex PCR, and TCRdb kept only the in-frame ones, dropping some. For V, J and clone size, that table is used; D and trimming come from the DNA. The sample gives 30,000 to 40,000 clones, roughly 70% of which show up once; about 10% is in the top ten. Material for sequencing was peripheral blood. The receptor comes from a man between 65 and 85 years old with COVID-19, enrolled during active disease. The chain carries TRBV2 and TRBJ1-4; D is uncertain. The chain's CDR3 is CASSVPGPGKLFF. The CDR3 nucleotides read TGTGCCAGCAGTGTCCCCGGCCCGGGAAAACTGTTTTTT.